The table lists the clone carrying this T cell receptor beta chain with a few counts. Its cognate antigen is unknown. These data come from a study of T cells after yellow fever vaccination. Study-level background: Low-cell-number fractions were prepared with SMART-Seq v4 Ultra Low Input. Overall study results and limits: Abundant clonotypes from the bulk population could contaminate FACS-sorted repertoires. The booster saw the reappearance of most primary-vaccination clones (approximately 97% CD4, around 88% CD8).

5'RACE template switching generated TCR cDNA, adding a universal primer site and UMIs. Each CDR3 protein is one row after TCRdb ran MiXCR on the 5' RACE reads. The sample carries over 300,000 distinct CDR3 sequences, 3% to 4.5% recorded once. The source is a man between 18 and 29 years old who received the YFV17D yellow fever vaccine. This sample comprised PBMCs, obtained on the day of the yellow fever booster vaccination.

The CDR3 nucleotides are TGCAGTGCCCCTCTCATCAAATTGAACACTGAAGCTTTCTTT. Amino acids: CSAPLIKLNTEAFF. The chain employs TRBV20-1 and TRBJ1-1; no definite D call. CDR1 is DFQATT and CDR2 is SNEGSKA in the germline V gene (reference sequence). The germline V and J ends were trimmed by 6 bases and 0 bases, with 14 bases remaining between them. The length of the CDR3 is 14 residues.